The 25 T cell receptor beta chains given below trace back to one sample, sequenced in a study of blood T cell repertoires in COVID-19. Profiled with immunoSEQ multiplex PCR; TCRdb holds only in-frame clones, not every one. The top ten hold about 1.1% of the sample, which has over 250,000 clones, 80% to 95% seen once. Input material: PBMCs or T cells enriched from blood (not recorded which). These receptors all stem from a woman in her 30s who had recovered from COVID-19.

This sequence joins TRBV7-9 and TRBJ1-1; TRBD1 matches 9 bases. The CDR3 totals 13 residues. The J segment lost 8 bases and the V segment lost 2 bases, leaving 3 bases of the junction unmatched. The V gene's germline CDR1 is SEHNR and CDR2 FQNEAQ (reference sequence). The CDR3 coding sequence is TGTGCCAGCAGCTTATACAGGGGGCAGGAAGCTTTCTTT. This encodes CASSLYRGQEAFF. The variable domain in full, completed from reference TRBV7-9 and TRBJ1-1, reads DTGVSQNPRHKITKRGQNVTFRCDPISEHNRLYWYRQTLGQGPEFLTYFQNEAQLEKSRLLSDRFSAERPKGSFSTLEIQRTEQGDSAMYLCASSLYRGQEAFFGQGTRLTVV.

The rearrangement uses TRBV5-5 and TRBJ1-3; 9 bases fit TRBD1. Germline lookup yields CDR1 SGHKS and CDR2 YYEKEE (reference sequence). V lost 4 bases to trimming and J lost 2 bases; unmatched junction nucleotides: 13. The CDR3 length is 18 residues. In DNA form, the CDR3 reads TGTGCCAGCAGCCGCTCGGTCGGGACAGGGAGGGCTGGAAACACCATATATTTT. Translation gives CASSRSVGTGRAGNTIYF.

The chain carries TRBV12-3 or TRBV12-4 and TRBJ2-7; no definite D call. Trimming left V 0 bases short and J 6 bases short, with 9 bases between. The CDR3 runs 13 residues. CDR3 region: CASSLAMPSEQYF. DNA for the CDR3: TGTGCCAGCAGTTTAGCGATGCCGAGCGAGCAGTACTTC.

The chain uses TRBV24-1 and TRBJ2-1; 14 nucleotides agree with TRBD2. The germline CDR1 and CDR2 sequences are KGHDR and SFDVKD. Losses at the gene ends were 3 bases for V and 2 bases for J; bases not matched to a gene: 8. The CDR3 spans 19 residues. The chain's CDR3 is CATSDPSGLAGGPYNEQFF. As DNA, the CDR3 is TGTGCCACCAGTGATCCCAGCGGACTAGCGGGAGGCCCCTACAATGAGCAGTTCTTC.

CDR3 nucleotide sequence: TGTGCCAGCAGCTTATATGGGTCCGGGACAGGGCACAATGAGCAGTTCTTC. This gives the protein CASSLYGSGTGHNEQFF. The J gene is TRBJ2-1, the V gene TRBV11-3; 9 positions match TRBD1. There are 17 residues in the CDR3. Trimming cost V 2 bases and J 5 bases; bases outside gene matches: 10. CDR1 SGHNT and CDR2 YENEEA come from the germline V gene.

CDR3 DNA sequence: TGTGCCAGTAGTATATCGGGGGGCGGGCCCCAGCATTTT. Translation gives CASSISGGGPQHF. V and J are TRBV19 and TRBJ1-5; TRBD1 is a possible D gene (6 bases). Germline CDR1 LNHDA, CDR2 SQIVND (reference sequence). The CDR3 is made up of 13 amino acids. With 2 bases removed from V and 9 bases from J, the gap between germline ends came to 11 bases.

The chain employs TRBV5-1 and TRBJ2-1; a weak D match, TRBD1 (5 bases). The V gene lost 5 bases and the J gene lost 7 bases, with 10 bases spanning the gap. The CDR3 loop spans 12 amino acids. Germline V CDR1 and CDR2: SGHRS, YFSETQ. This CDR3 is CASRPDSNEQFF. CDR3 nucleotide sequence: TGCGCCAGCAGGCCAGACAGTAATGAGCAGTTCTTC.

This chain connects TRBV29-1 to TRBJ1-6, with 9 positions matching TRBD1. Looked up from germline, CDR1 is SQVTM and CDR2 is ANQGSEA. V was pared by 6 bases and J by 7 bases, with 4 bases of the junction left unmatched. The CDR3 consists of 13 residues. The CDR3 bases are TGCAGCGTAGGGGACAGGGCAAATTCACCCCTCCACTTT. Translation gives CSVGDRANSPLHF.

The genes are TRBV7-9 and TRBJ2-1, with 11 bases fitting TRBD2. The V gene's germline CDR1 is SEHNR and CDR2 FQNEAQ (reference sequence). This CDR3 comprises 17 residues. V shed 5 bases, J shed 0 bases, and the junction held 6 bases outside the gene matches. CDR3: CASSIRTSGSSYNEQFF. As DNA, the CDR3 is TGTGCCAGCAGCATCCGGACTAGCGGGTCCTCCTACAATGAGCAGTTCTTC.

The V call is TRBV11-2, the J call TRBJ2-7; the match to TRBD1 covers 9 bases. Germline loops: CDR1 SGHAT, CDR2 FQNNGV. The CDR3 extends over 16 amino acids. The junction had 11 bases not matched to a gene; V was cut back by 5 bases and J by 3 bases. The CDR3 coding sequence is TGTGCCAGCAGCCCGGGGACAGGGAAGAAGTACTACGAGCAGTACTTC. It translates to CASSPGTGKKYYEQYF.

This clone was picked up one time. This chain uses TRBV14 with TRBJ2-3; possibly TRBD2 for D (6 bases). The germline CDR1 and CDR2 sequences are SGHDN and FVKESK. This CDR3 comprises 16 residues. The V end lost 4 bases, the J end lost 1 base, and 15 bases lay between the germline ends. CDR3 in amino acids: CASSLGGTVGTDTQYF. CDR3 nucleotides: TGTGCCAGCAGCCTTGGCGGGACGGTGGGCACAGATACGCAGTATTTT.

In its sample, this clone was seen once. This sequence joins TRBV6-4 and TRBJ2-7, with D possibly being TRBD2 (5 bases). This CDR3 has 13 residues. CDR1 and CDR2 (germline): MRHNA, SNTAGT. Trimming cost V 6 bases and J 2 bases, with 11 bases left between them. The DNA for the CDR3 is TGTGCCAGCAGGATGAGCGGTCCCTACGAGCAGTACTTC. It specifies CASRMSGPYEQYF.

This chain links TRBV19 with TRBJ1-2; 8 bases are a match to TRBD1. The CDR3 loop spans 14 amino acids. Germline V CDR1 and CDR2: LNHDA, SQIVND (reference sequence). The V and J ends lost 10 bases and 5 bases, in that order; junction bases with no gene match: 12. CDR3 sequence: CATLREDRDYGYTF. For the CDR3, the DNA is TGTGCCACCCTAAGAGAGGACAGGGATTATGGCTACACCTTC.

The chain has TRBV6-6 and TRBJ2-2, with 10 bases that match TRBD1. Germline values: CDR1 MNHNY, CDR2 SVGAGI (reference sequence). The CDR3 is made up of 13 amino acids. The J segment lost 6 bases and the V segment lost 8 bases, leaving 3 bases of the junction unmatched. CDR3 bases: TGTGCCAGCGGGGACAGGGGTGCCGGGGAGCTGTTTTTT. Protein: CASGDRGAGELFF.

This chain connects TRBV18 to TRBJ2-7; D uncertain. Germline V gene sequence: CDR1 KGHSH, CDR2 LQKENI. V lost 0 bases to trimming and J lost 0 bases, with 6 bases between them. CDR3 length equals 14 residues. This CDR3 is CASSPPASSYEQYF. The CDR3 DNA follows: TGTGCCAGCTCACCACCGGCTAGCTCCTACGAGCAGTACTTC.

This chain connects TRBV30 to TRBJ2-1, with TRBD2 matching over 7 bases. The CDR3 spans 14 residues. Germline V CDR1 and CDR2: GTSNPN, SVGIG (reference sequence). Germline trimming cut 4 bases from V and 3 bases from J; bases unmatched to any gene: 6. The CDR3 is CAWNPAGFYNEQFF. The CDR3 coding sequence is TGTGCCTGGAATCCAGCGGGATTCTACAATGAGCAGTTCTTC.

The chain joins TRBV6-2 or TRBV6-3 to TRBJ2-7; D may be TRBD1 (6 bases). The CDR3 totals 15 residues. From germline, CDR1 is MNHEY and CDR2 SVGEGT. V lost 5 bases to trimming and J lost 1 base, with 15 bases between them. The CDR3 region is CASSTGQIPSYEQYF. The CDR3 nucleotides read TGTGCCAGCAGTACCGGACAGATACCTTCCTACGAGCAGTACTTC.

V and J are TRBV6-5 and TRBJ1-2; D not certain. V lost 2 bases and J 10 bases, leaving 14 bases between the germline ends. The germline V gene encodes CDR1 MNHEY and CDR2 SVGAGI. The CDR3 sequence is 13 residues long. CDR3 bases: TGTGCCAGCAGTTACGAGACTAAGCGGGTCTACACCTTC. This encodes CASSYETKRVYTF.

The genes are TRBV3-1 (or the pseudogene TRBV3-2) and TRBJ1-5; D might be TRBD1 (6 bases). CDR1 LGHDT and CDR2 YNNKEL come from the germline V gene (reference sequence). Trimming removed 6 bases from V and 4 bases from J, with 10 bases in between. This CDR3 spans 13 amino acids. This chain's CDR3 is CASRGQPNQPQHF. CDR3 DNA: TGTGCCAGCAGAGGACAGCCGAATCAGCCCCAGCATTTT.

The chain couples TRBV30 to TRBJ1-1; 8 nucleotides agree with TRBD1. The CDR3 covers 13 residues. Trimming removed 2 bases from V and 10 bases from J; junction bases left unmatched: 9. CDR1 is GTSNPN and CDR2 is SVGIG in the germline V gene (reference sequence). CDR3 sequence (DNA): TGTGCCTGGAGTCGTCGCGATACAGGGGGAGCTTTCTTT. It encodes CAWSRRDTGGAFF.

The J gene is TRBJ1-2, the V gene TRBV30; 8 bases match TRBD1. V gave up 1 base and J gave up 7 bases; unmatched junction bases: 5. The V gene's germline CDR1 is GTSNPN and CDR2 SVGIG (reference sequence). The CDR3 contains 13 residues. CDR3 DNA: TGTGCCTGGAGTGGGACAGGGCGCATTGGCTACACCTTC. Protein sequence: CAWSGTGRIGYTF.

This clone was seen only once. The chain carries TRBV7-2 and TRBJ2-1; 9 bases are a match to TRBD2. V trimming: 1 base; J trimming: 9 bases; junction bases outside the gene matches: 7. Germline V gene data show CDR1 as SGHTA and CDR2 as FQGNSA. The CDR3 sequence is 15 residues long. The CDR3 here is CASSLEGGRAPEQFF. In DNA form, the CDR3 reads TGTGCCAGCAGCTTAGAGGGCGGGAGGGCCCCTGAGCAGTTCTTC.

V is TRBV30 and J is TRBJ1-2, with 10 bases aligning to TRBD1. The length of the CDR3 is 15 residues. Looked up from germline, CDR1 is GTSNPN and CDR2 is SVGIG (reference sequence). The trim removed 5 bases at V and 2 bases at J, leaving 8 bases unmatched. The CDR3 DNA is TGTGCCTGGGGTCAGGGACAGGGGCCGAACTATGGCTACACCTTC. As protein: CAWGQGQGPNYGYTF.

The V and J genes are TRBV9 and TRBJ1-2; 7 bases fit TRBD1. The junction had 14 bases not matched to a gene; V was cut back by 0 bases and J by 0 bases. The CDR3 sequence is 19 residues long. The V gene's germline CDR1 is SGDLS and CDR2 YYNGEE. The CDR3 loop reads CASSVGPGTATIANYGYTF. For the CDR3, the DNA is TGTGCCAGCAGCGTAGGGCCTGGGACAGCAACTATAGCTAACTATGGCTACACCTTC.

Worth noting for this clone: Distinct nucleotide sequences in the sample also encode this CDR3. This chain joins TRBV5-1 and TRBJ2-1, with D tentatively TRBD2 (5 bases). The CDR3 has 13 residues. CDR1 SGHRS and CDR2 YFSETQ come from the germline V gene. Deletions cut 3 bases from V and 8 bases from J, with 12 bases between. The CDR3 sequence is CASSWTSGYEQFF. In DNA form, the CDR3 reads TGCGCCAGCAGCTGGACCTCGGGGTATGAGCAGTTCTTC.